Sequencing of this T cell receptor (beta chain) was carried out in a study of cytomegalovirus exposure and HLA in healthy donors. Whole-study findings and limits: Fewer than 200 TCR beta chains were listed as cytomegalovirus-associated. Immune exposure data for these donors was limited to CMV serostatus. Rare TCR sequences predominated, though certain public TCRs were found in many donors.

Concerning this clone: Its antigen is not known.

Both 60 Vbeta primers and 13 Jbeta primers went into the PCR. Here immunoSEQ multiplex PCR was the method, and the copy in TCRdb shows in-frame clones only, minus some. This table has 130,000 or so clones, over 65% appearing once. CDR3 length equals 16 residues. CDR1 and CDR2 (germline): LNHDA, SQIVND (reference sequence). The trim removed 5 bases at V and 4 bases at J, leaving 8 bases unmatched. The clonotype was recovered from a man between 18 and 35 years old in good health and CMV-seronegative. The rearrangement uses TRBV19 and TRBJ2-3; TRBD2 agrees at 11 bases. Sequenced input: PBMCs. Here the CDR3 reads CASSVLAGGLSDTQYF. DNA of the CDR3: TGTGCCAGTAGTGTTCTAGCGGGGGGCCTCTCAGATACGCAGTATTTT.